The 12 T cell receptor beta chains below all came from one sample that was sequenced in a study of cytomegalovirus exposure and HLA in healthy donors. The PCR employed 60 Vbeta primers together with 13 Jbeta primers. Libraries were prepared by immunoSEQ multiplex PCR; TCRdb keeps only in-frame clonotypes and omits some of them. This table holds roughly 190,000 clones, around three quarters found once. Material for sequencing was PBMCs. These receptors were collected from a woman aged 25 to 39 in good health and CMV-seropositive.

On this clone itself: One end of the junction varies from germline; a read error may be responsible. The CDR3 here is CSSTYRGQDEKLFF. CDR3 nucleotide sequence: TGTTCCAGCACTTACAGGGGCCAGGATGAAAAACTGTTTTTT. This chain links TRBV7-9 with TRBJ1-4; 7 bases map to TRBD1. The V gene's germline CDR1 is SEHNR and CDR2 FQNEAQ (reference sequence). The CDR3 totals 14 residues.

The chain uses TRBV2 and TRBJ2-4; possible D gene TRBD2, 7 bases. CDR3 length: 16 amino acids. V lost 2 bases to trimming and J lost 1 base, with 12 bases between them. From germline, CDR1 is SNHLY and CDR2 FYNNEI. The CDR3 sequence is CASSERGATAKNIQYF. In DNA, the CDR3 is TGTGCCAGCAGTGAACGGGGGGCAACGGCCAAAAACATTCAGTACTTC.

In this sample, this clone turned up a few times. The chain joins TRBV7-2 to TRBJ2-1, with D possibly matching TRBD2 (5 bases). This CDR3 spans 14 amino acids. Between the trimmed V and J ends, which lost 5 bases and 9 bases, there was a span of 17 bases. Germline V gene data show CDR1 as SGHTA and CDR2 as FQGNSA. The CDR3 DNA is TGTGCCAGCAGCCTACGGGGTAAGAAGGGTGAGCAGTTCTTC. It codes for CASSLRGKKGEQFF.

CDR3 coding DNA: TGTGCCAGCAGCCCCACCCGTGGACAGAACACCATATATTTT. Amino acid sequence: CASSPTRGQNTIYF. The chain uses TRBV7-9 and TRBJ1-3; a possible D gene is TRBD1 (6 bases). The CDR3 runs 14 residues. The V gene's germline CDR1 is SEHNR and CDR2 FQNEAQ (reference sequence). The V and J ends lost 5 bases and 7 bases respectively, with 15 bases between them.

V usage is TRBV19 and J usage is TRBJ1-5; D not resolved. From germline, CDR1 is LNHDA and CDR2 SQIVND (reference sequence). The CDR3 consists of 16 residues. The V gene lost 0 bases and the J gene lost 3 bases, with 12 bases spanning the gap. The CDR3 here is CASSIDRGRDNQPQHF. CDR3 sequence (DNA): TGTGCCAGTAGTATAGATAGAGGGAGGGACAATCAGCCCCAGCATTTT. Supplemented by reference TRBV19 and TRBJ1-5, the full variable domain reads DGGITQSPKYLFRKEGQNVTLSCEQNLNHDAMYWYRQDPGQGLRLIYYSQIVNDFQKGDIAEGYSVSREKKESFPLTVTSAQKNPTAFYLCASSIDRGRDNQPQHFGDGTRLSIL.

This chain uses TRBV9 with TRBJ2-2; 9 positions match TRBD1. The length of the CDR3 is 15 residues. Trimming removed 4 bases from V and 6 bases from J; junction bases left unmatched: 7. The germline V gene encodes CDR1 SGDLS and CDR2 YYNGEE. The CDR3 sequence is CASSMGTGLAGELFF. The CDR3 DNA reads TGTGCCAGCAGCATGGGGACAGGGCTCGCCGGGGAGCTGTTTTTT.

CDR3 coding DNA: TGCGCCAGCAGCTTGGAGGCCGGGATAAACACCGGGGAGCTGTTTTTT. Translation: CASSLEAGINTGELFF. This sequence joins TRBV5-1 and TRBJ2-2, with D possibly being TRBD2 (5 bases). Trimming left V 0 bases short and J 2 bases short, with 11 bases between. The CDR3 is 16 residues long. Looked up from germline, CDR1 is SGHRS and CDR2 is YFSETQ.

The genes are TRBV2 and TRBJ2-1; tentative D call: TRBD1 (6 bases). The V gene's germline CDR1 is SNHLY and CDR2 FYNNEI. The CDR3 extends over 14 amino acids. V gave up 6 bases and J gave up 2 bases, with 11 bases separating them. The CDR3 DNA follows: TGTGCCAGCAGGCCGAAGGGGGCCTACAATGAGCAGTTCTTC. Encoded protein: CASRPKGAYNEQFF.

The rearrangement uses TRBV7-9 and TRBJ1-2, with D possibly matching TRBD1 (5 bases). This CDR3 is built from 17 residues. V gave up 5 bases and J gave up 4 bases, with 23 bases separating them. CDR1 and CDR2 from the germline V gene are SEHNR and FQNEAQ (reference sequence). DNA for the CDR3: TGTGCCAGCAGCCAAAGAGTGGGGCAGGAACGATCCTATGGCTACACCTTC. This translates into CASSQRVGQERSYGYTF. Full variable domain (rest looked up from reference TRBV7-9 and TRBJ1-2): DTGVSQNPRHKITKRGQNVTFRCDPISEHNRLYWYRQTLGQGPEFLTYFQNEAQLEKSRLLSDRFSAERPKGSFSTLEIQRTEQGDSAMYLCASSQRVGQERSYGYTFGSGTRLTVV.

The chain employs TRBV30 and TRBJ2-5; no clear D. Between the trimmed V and J ends, which lost 2 bases and 4 bases, there was a span of 8 bases. Germline V lookup: CDR1 GTSNPN, CDR2 SVGIG (reference sequence). The length of the CDR3 is 12 residues. DNA for the CDR3: TGTGCCTGGAGTATCGGTAGAGAGACCCAGTACTTC. It codes for CAWSIGRETQYF. Complete variable domain (other parts from reference TRBV30 and TRBJ2-5): SQTIHQWPATLVQPVGSPLSLECTVEGTSNPNLYWYRQAAGRGLQLLFYSVGIGQISSEVPQNLSASRPQDRQFILSSKKLLLSDSGFYLCAWSIGRETQYFGPGTRLLVL.

This chain connects TRBV19 to TRBJ1-2; 9 nucleotides align to TRBD1. The CDR3 is 16 residues long. Germline CDR1 and CDR2: LNHDA and SQIVND (reference sequence). V was clipped by 2 bases and J by 7 bases; unmatched bases: 11. CDR3 residues: CASSILGRTGAGGYTF. DNA for the CDR3: TGTGCCAGTAGTATACTTGGTAGGACAGGGGCTGGTGGCTACACCTTC.

The chain carries TRBV7-2 and TRBJ1-2; D call uncertain. CDR1 SGHTA and CDR2 FQGNSA come from the germline V gene. Trimming stripped 2 bases from V and 2 bases from J, with 6 bases between. The length of the CDR3 is 13 residues. For the CDR3, the DNA is TGTGCCAGCAGCTTAATGGGCAACTATGGCTACACCTTC. This sequence encodes CASSLMGNYGYTF.